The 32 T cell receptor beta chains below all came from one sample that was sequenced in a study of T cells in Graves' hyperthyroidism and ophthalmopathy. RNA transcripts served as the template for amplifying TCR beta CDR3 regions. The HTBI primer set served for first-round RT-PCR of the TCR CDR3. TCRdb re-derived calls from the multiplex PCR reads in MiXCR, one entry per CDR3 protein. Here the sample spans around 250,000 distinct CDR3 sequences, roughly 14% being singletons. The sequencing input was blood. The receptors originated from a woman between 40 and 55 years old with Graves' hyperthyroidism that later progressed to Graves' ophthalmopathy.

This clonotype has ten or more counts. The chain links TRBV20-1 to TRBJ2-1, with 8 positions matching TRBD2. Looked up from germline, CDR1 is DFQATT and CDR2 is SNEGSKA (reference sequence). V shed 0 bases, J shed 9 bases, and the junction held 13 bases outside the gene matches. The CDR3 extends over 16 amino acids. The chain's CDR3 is CSARDRASGRFGEQFF. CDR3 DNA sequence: TGCAGTGCTAGAGATCGAGCCAGCGGGAGATTTGGTGAGCAGTTCTTC.

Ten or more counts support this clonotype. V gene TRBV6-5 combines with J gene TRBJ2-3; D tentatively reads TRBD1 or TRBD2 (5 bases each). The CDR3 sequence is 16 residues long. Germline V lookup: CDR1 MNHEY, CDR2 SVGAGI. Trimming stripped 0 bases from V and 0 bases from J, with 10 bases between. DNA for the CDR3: TGTGCCAGCAGTTACTCGTGGGGGAAAAGCACAGATACGCAGTATTTT. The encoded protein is CASSYSWGKSTDTQYF.

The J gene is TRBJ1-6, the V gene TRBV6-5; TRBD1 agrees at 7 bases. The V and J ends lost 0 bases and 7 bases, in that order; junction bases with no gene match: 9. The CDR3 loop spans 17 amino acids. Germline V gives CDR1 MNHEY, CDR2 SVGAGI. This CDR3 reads CASSYSVMAGGNSPLHF. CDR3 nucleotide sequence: TGTGCCAGCAGTTACTCCGTGATGGCAGGGGGAAATTCACCCCTCCACTTT.

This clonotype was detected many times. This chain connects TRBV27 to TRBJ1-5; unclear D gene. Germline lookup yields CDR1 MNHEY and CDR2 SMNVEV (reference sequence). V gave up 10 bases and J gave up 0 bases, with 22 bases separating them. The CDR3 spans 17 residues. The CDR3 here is CATLYLAGYHSNQPQHF. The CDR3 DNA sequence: TGTGCCACCCTATATCTGGCAGGCTACCATAGCAATCAGCCCCAGCATTTT.

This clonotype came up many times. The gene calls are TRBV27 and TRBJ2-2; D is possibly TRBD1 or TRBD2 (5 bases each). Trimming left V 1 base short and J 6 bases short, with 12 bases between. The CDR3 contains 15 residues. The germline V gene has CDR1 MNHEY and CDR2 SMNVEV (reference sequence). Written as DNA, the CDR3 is TGTGCCAGCAGTTTATTGGGACCTTGGGCCGGGGAGCTGTTTTTT. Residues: CASSLLGPWAGELFF.

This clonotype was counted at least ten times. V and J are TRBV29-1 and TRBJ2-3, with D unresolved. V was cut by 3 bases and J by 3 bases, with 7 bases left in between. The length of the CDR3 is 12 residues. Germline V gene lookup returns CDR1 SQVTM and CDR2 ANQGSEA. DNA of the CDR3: TGCAGCGTTGACATCTCAACAGATACGCAGTATTTT. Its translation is CSVDISTDTQYF.

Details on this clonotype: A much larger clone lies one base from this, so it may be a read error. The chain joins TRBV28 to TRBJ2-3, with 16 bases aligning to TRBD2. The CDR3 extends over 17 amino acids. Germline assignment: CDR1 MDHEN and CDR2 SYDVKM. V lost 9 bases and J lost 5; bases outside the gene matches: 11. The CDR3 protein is CARCGTSGRAFRDTQYF. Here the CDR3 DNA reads TGTGCCAGATGCGGGACTAGCGGGAGGGCCTTCAGAGATACGCAGTATTTT.

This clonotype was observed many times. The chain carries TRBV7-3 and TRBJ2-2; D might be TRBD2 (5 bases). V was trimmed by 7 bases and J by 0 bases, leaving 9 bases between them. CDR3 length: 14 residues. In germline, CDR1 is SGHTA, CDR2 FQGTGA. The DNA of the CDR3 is TGTGCCAGCAAAGCGGAAGCGAACACCGGGGAGCTGTTTTTT. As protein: CASKAEANTGELFF.

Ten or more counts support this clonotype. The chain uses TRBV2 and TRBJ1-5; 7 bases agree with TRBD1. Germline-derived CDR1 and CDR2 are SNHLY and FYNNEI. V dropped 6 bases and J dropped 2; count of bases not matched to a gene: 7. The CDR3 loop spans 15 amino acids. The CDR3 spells CASRGGGGGNQPQHF. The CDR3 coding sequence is TGTGCCAGCAGAGGAGGGGGCGGTGGCAATCAGCCCCAGCATTTT.

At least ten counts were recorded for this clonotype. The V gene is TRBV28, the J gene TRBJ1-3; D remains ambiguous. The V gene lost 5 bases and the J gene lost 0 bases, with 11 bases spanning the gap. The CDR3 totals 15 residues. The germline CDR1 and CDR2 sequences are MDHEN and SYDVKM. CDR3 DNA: TGTGCCAGCAGTGCACCGGTCCACTCTGGAAACACCATATATTTT. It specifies CASSAPVHSGNTIYF.

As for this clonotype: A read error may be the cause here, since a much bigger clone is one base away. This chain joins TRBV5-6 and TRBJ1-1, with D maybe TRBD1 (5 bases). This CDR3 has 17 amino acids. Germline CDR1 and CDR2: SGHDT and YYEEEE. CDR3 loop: CTSSLPGASNRNTEAFF. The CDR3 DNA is TGTACCAGCAGCCTCCCCGGGGCGAGTAACCGGAACACTGAAGCTTTCTTT.

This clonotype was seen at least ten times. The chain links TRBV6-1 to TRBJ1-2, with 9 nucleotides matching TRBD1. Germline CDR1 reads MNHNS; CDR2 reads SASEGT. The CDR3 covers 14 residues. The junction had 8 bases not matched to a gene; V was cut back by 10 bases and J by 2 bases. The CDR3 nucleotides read TGTGCCACCCACCGGACAGGGGTGAACTATGGCTACACCTTC. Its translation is CATHRTGVNYGYTF.

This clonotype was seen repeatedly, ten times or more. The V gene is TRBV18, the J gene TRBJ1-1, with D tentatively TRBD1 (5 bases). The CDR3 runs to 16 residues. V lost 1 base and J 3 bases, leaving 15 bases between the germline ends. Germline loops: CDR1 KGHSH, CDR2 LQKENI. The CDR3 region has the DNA TGTGCCAGCTCACCACTTCCACCTCAGGGAGACACTGAAGCTTTCTTT. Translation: CASSPLPPQGDTEAFF.

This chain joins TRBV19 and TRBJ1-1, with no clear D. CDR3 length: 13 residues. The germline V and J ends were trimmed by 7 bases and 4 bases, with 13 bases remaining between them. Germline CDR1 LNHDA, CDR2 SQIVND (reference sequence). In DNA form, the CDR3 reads TGTGCCAGTATCTCGTCAGGTGGCACTGAAGCTTTCTTT. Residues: CASISSGGTEAFF.

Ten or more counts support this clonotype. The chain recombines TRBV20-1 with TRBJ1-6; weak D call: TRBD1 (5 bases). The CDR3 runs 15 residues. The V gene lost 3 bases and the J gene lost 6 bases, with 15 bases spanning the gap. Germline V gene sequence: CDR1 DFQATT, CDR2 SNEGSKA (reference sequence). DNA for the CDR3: TGCAGTGCTAGGGAACCACGAGGGGCTAATTCACCCCTCCACTTT. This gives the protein CSAREPRGANSPLHF.

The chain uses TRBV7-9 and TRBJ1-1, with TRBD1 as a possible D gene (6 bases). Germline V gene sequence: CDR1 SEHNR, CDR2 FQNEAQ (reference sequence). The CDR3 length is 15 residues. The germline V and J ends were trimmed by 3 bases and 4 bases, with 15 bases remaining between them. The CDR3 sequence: CASSFLKQGITEAFF. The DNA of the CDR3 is TGTGCCAGCAGCTTCCTTAAGCAGGGGATCACTGAAGCTTTCTTT.

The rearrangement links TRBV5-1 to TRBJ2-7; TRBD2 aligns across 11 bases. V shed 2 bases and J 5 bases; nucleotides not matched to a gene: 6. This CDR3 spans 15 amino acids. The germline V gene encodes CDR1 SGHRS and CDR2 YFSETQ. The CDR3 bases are TGCGCCAGCAGCTTCTTAGCGGGAGGGCTCAACGAGCAGTACTTC. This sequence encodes CASSFLAGGLNEQYF.

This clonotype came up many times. The CDR3 sequence: CASSSTGLYGYTF. The CDR3, as DNA: TGTGCCAGCAGTTCAACAGGGTTATATGGCTACACCTTC. This chain connects TRBV28 to TRBJ1-2; D possibly corresponds to TRBD1 (6 bases). This CDR3 is 13 amino acids long. CDR1 and CDR2 from the germline V gene are MDHEN and SYDVKM. Deletions cut 4 bases from V and 5 bases from J, with 11 bases between.

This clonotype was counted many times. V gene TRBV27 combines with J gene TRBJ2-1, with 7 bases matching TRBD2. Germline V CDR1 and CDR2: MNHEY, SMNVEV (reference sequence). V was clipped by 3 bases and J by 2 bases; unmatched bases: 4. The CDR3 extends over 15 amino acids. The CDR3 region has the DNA TGTGCCAGCAGTTTGATGGCGGGAGCCTACAATGAGCAGTTCTTC. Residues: CASSLMAGAYNEQFF.

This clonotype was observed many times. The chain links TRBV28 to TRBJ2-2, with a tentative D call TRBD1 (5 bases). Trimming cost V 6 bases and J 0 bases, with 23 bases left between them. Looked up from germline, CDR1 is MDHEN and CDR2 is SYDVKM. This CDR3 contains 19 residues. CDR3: CASSPINQGIPTNTGELFF. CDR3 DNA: TGTGCCAGCAGCCCGATCAATCAGGGTATCCCTACGAACACCGGGGAGCTGTTTTTT.

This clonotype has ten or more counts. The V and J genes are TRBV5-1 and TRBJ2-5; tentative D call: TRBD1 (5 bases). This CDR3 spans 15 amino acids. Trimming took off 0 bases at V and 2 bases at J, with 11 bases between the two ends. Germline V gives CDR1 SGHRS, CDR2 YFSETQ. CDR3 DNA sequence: TGCGCCAGCAGCTTGGCCTCAGGGTGGCAAGAGACCCAGTACTTC. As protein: CASSLASGWQETQYF.

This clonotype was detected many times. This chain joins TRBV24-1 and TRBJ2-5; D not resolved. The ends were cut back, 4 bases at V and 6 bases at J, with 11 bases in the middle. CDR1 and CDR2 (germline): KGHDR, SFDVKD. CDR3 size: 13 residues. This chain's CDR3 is CATSDQGWQTQYF. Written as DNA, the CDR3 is TGTGCCACCAGTGACCAAGGGTGGCAGACCCAGTACTTC.

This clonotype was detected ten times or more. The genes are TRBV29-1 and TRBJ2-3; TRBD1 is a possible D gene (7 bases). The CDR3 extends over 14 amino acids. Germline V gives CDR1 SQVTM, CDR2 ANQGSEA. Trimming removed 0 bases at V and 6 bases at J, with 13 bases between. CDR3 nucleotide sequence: TGCAGCGTTGAAGACGGGGCAGGGGGGGATACGCAGTATTTT. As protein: CSVEDGAGGDTQYF.

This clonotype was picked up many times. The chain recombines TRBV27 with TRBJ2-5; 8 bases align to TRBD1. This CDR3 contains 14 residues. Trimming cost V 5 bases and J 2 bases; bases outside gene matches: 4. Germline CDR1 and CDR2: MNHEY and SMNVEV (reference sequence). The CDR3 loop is CASSPRTGQETQYF. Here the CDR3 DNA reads TGTGCCAGCAGTCCTAGGACAGGGCAAGAGACCCAGTACTTC.

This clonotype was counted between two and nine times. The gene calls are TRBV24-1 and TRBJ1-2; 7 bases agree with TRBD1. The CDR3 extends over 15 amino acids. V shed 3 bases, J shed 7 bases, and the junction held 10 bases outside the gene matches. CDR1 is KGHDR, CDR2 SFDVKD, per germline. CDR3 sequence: CATSDQTGSHFGYTF. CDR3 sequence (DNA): TGTGCCACCAGTGATCAGACAGGGAGTCATTTTGGCTACACCTTC.

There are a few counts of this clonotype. Here the CDR3 reads CSATGLAIEQYF. The CDR3 DNA is TGCAGTGCTACCGGACTAGCGATCGAGCAGTACTTC. The chain carries TRBV20-1 and TRBJ2-7, with 9 nucleotides matching TRBD2. The junction had 4 bases not matched to a gene; V was cut back by 4 bases and J by 6 bases. The CDR3 has 12 amino acids. Looked up from germline, CDR1 is DFQATT and CDR2 is SNEGSKA (reference sequence).

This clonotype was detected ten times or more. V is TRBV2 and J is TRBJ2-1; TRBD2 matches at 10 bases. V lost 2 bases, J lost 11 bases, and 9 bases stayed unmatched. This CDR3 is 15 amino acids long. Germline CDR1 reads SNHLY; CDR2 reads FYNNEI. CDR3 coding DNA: TGTGCCAGCAGTGAACTAGCGGGAGCACAGAGTAAGCAGTTCTTC. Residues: CASSELAGAQSKQFF.

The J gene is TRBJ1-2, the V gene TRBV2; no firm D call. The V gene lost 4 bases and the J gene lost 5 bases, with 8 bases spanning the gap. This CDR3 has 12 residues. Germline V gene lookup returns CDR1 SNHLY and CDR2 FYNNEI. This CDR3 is CASSGGFYGYTF. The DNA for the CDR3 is TGTGCCAGCAGTGGAGGTTTTTATGGCTACACCTTC.

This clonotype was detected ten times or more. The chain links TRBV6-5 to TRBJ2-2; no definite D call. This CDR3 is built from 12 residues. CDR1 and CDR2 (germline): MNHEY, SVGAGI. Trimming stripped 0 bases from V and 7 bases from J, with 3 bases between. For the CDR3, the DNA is TGTGCCAGCAGTTACTCGGGCGGGGAGCTGTTTTTT. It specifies CASSYSGGELFF.

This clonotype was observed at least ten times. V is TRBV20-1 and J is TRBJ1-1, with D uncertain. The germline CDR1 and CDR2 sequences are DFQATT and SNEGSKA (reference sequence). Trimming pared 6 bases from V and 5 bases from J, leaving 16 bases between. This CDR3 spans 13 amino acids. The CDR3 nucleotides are TGCAGTGCGCCCCTTACCCGTCTTACTGAAGCTTTCTTT. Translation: CSAPLTRLTEAFF.

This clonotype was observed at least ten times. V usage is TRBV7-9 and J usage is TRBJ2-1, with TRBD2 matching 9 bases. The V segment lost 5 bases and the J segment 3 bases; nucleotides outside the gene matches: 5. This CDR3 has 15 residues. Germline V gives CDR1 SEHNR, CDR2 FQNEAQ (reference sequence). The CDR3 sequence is CASSPLREGYNEQFF. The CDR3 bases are TGTGCCAGCAGCCCCTTGCGGGAGGGCTACAATGAGCAGTTCTTC.

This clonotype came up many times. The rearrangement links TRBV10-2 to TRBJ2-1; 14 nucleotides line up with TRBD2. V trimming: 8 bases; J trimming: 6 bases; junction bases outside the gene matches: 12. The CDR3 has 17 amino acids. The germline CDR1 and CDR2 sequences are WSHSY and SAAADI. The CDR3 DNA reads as TGCGCCAGCGGGGATCCGGGACTAGCGGGAGCAGGCAATGAGCAGTTCTTC. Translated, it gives CASGDPGLAGAGNEQFF.